A selection of T cell receptor beta chains follows, all from one sample in a study of cytomegalovirus exposure and HLA in healthy donors. The method was immunoSEQ multiplex PCR; TCRdb's version includes in-frame clones alone and lacks a portion of them. The table shows just over 150,000 clones, with around 84% occurring only once. The source material was PBMCs. The origin of the receptors is a woman in her late teens or twenties in good health and CMV-seronegative. Each CDR3 is given with its conserved first and last residue. Part of the rows lack a size; the others show once, few, many or a class for expanded clones.

v_call | clone_size | cdr3_length | cdr3_aa
TRBV11-2 | . | 13 | CASSSSPRNEQFF
TRBV15 | . | 14 | CATHMGVHTGELFF
TRBV7-6 | . | 13 | CASSRESGYEQYF
TRBV27 | . | 14 | CASSQVSTPPGYTF
TRBV7-2 | once | 13 | CASSLGANTEAFF
TRBV6-1 | . | 15 | CASSRETSGANVLTF
TRBV7-2 | . | 15 | CASSPSHGPQETQYF
TRBV10-3 | . | 16 | CAIREARGQGLFEQYF
TRBV13 | . | 12 | CASSWTDYGYTF
TRBV5-1 | . | 15 | CASSLGKQGHQPQHF
TRBV9 | once | 16 | CASSPKQGRPEETQYF
TRBV6-5 | . | 14 | CASSNRQGQETQYF
TRBV5-4 | . | 14 | CASSLGGRVYEQYF
TRBV5-1 | . | 14 | CASKGTASYNEQFF
TRBV7-8 | . | 17 | CASSLLGGGRSTDTQYF
TRBV27 | . | 13 | CASSRPGYDEQFF
TRBV27 | . | 14 | CASWRQGSNQPQHF
TRBV18 | . | 15 | CASSPNPSGNYEQYF
TRBV4-3 | . | 17 | CASSQGARGGSYNEQFF
TRBV29-1 | . | 14 | CSVAGTGLRETQYF
TRBV2 | . | 13 | CASTARAEETQYF
TRBV16 | . | 15 | CASSSQPALAYGYTF
TRBV6-1 | once | 12 | CASSEAGWEQYF
TRBV7-2 | . | 15 | CASSERSGPTYEQYF
TRBV28 | . | 14 | CASRPDSFQETQYF
TRBV28 | . | 15 | CASSFLDSPKNIQYF
TRBV27 | . | 15 | CASSFDRVGNTEAFF
TRBV7-2 | . | 15 | CASSLARQHTGELFF
TRBV2 | . | 14 | CASSRRGGSTEAFF
TRBV6-1 | . | 15 | CASSERGSRGYEQYF
TRBV29-1 | . | 13 | CSVGQGGNQPQHF
TRBV7-2 | once | 15 | CASNTDRVETGELFF
TRBV6-1 | . | 15 | CASSDGAVGLDTQYF
TRBV6-1 | . | 17 | CASSELRGTGGNQPQHF
TRBV6-6 | . | 15 | CASSQGGVPNYEQYF
TRBV6-5 | . | 14 | CASSYLAGVDTQYF
TRBV5-1 | . | 15 | CASSSGLLEDQPQHF
TRBV2 | . | 14 | CASSERGTGNNQDF
TRBV6-1 | . | 14 | CASKTGDSNQPQHF
TRBV7-9 | . | 14 | CASRRQGLADEQYF
TRBV4-3 | . | 15 | CASSLEPRGGDTQYF
TRBV27 | . | 17 | CASRRGTTSLSYNEQFF
TRBV30 | . | 13 | CAWRRSPNTEAFF
TRBV5-5 | . | 16 | CASEVYPSSGANVLTF
TRBV10-3 | . | 14 | CAISEQGNNQPQHF
TRBV11-2 | . | 18 | CASAGGQGVPPGANVLTF
TRBV4-2 | . | 15 | CASSQPSGGADTQYF
TRBV22-1 | . | 15 | CPGSARQGARQPQHF
TRBV30 | . | 16 | CAWSGRRGGSTDTQYF
TRBV7-9 | . | 17 | CASSLGRAGLTNYGYTF
TRBV28 | . | 13 | CASSFGTLREQYF
TRBV19 | . | 14 | CASRDGGLVGPQHF
TRBV5-4 | . | 15 | CASSLAGTEAYEQYF